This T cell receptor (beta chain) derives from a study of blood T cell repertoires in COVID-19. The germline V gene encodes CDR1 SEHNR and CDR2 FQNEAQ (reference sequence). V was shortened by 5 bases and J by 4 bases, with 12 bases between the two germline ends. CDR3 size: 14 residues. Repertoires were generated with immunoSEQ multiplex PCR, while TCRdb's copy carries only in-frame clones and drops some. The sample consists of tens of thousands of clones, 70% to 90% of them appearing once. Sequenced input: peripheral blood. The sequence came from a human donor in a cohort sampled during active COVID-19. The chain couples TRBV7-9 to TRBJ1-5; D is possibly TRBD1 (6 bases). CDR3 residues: CASSLDSGNQPQHF. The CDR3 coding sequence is TGTGCCAGCAGCCTGGACAGCGGAAATCAGCCCCAGCATTTT.